The entry that follows covers one T cell receptor beta chain sequence. The clone's antigen remains unknown. Base qualities were left out, and no much larger clone turns up one base away. Genomic DNA was extracted with the Qiagen DNeasy kit from unsorted PBMCs and from negatively selected CD4+ and CD8+ fractions. Amplification of TCR beta CDR3 regions was done by immunoSEQ multiplex PCR with primers that anneal to V and J segments. A synthetic immune receptor repertoire was used to minimize amplification bias, and remaining bias was computationally removed after sequencing. The published analysis was carried out like this. Repertoire diversity was quantified as the Shannon entropy index using custom Python scripts. Unsorted, CD4+ and CD8+ repertoires were analyzed separately, except for combined analyses in which CD4+ and CD8+ sequences were merged in silico. A clone was considered expanded if an increase in frequency of at least 2-fold after treatment relative to C1D1 was found, and a pseudocount of 0.5 was applied to clones undetected at baseline. Clones with 0 or 1 copy at C1D1 were classified as singleton clones, and clones with 2 or more copies were classified as non-singleton clones. Clones expanded in unsorted samples were assigned a CD4+, CD8+ or unknown annotation through matching of protein sequences in sorted samples from the same patient. Wilcoxon tests on paired samples were used to test changes in diversity from C1D1 to C4D1. This immuneACCESS table, as held by TCRdb, lists in-frame sequences with V and J called but not all clones. Of the missing ones, under half trace to an unresolved V gene in checked studies; the others have no known cause. V and J calls and clone size are as listed in that table; D and trimming were resolved from the DNA. In this sample the table shows 20,000 or so clones, approximately 80% of which occur a single time. 6% to 8.5% of the sample goes to the ten largest clones.

V and J lose 3 bases and 0 bases, and a span of 5 bases separates them. The germline V gene yields SGDLS for CDR1 and YYNGEE for CDR2. The CDR3 measures 13 amino acids from cysteine to phenylalanine. Solely the CDR3 DNA is kept, with 39 bases framed from the first base. The data are from a study of PD-1 blockade in classical Hodgkin lymphoma (dated by TCRdb to about 2020). Study-wide context: Nivolumab dosing was 3 mg/kg intravenously every 2 weeks, continuing until either disease progression or unacceptable toxicity. The study used TCR beta sequencing and CyTOF to define a peripheral blood immune signature of response to PD-1 blockade in classical Hodgkin lymphoma.

Results and caveats for the whole study, not just this receptor: CD4+ but not CD8+ TCR diversity rose significantly by C4D1 (p=0.0027 vs p=0.16), most apparent in complete responders (p=0.02). Trial patients achieving complete response had baseline diversity similar to newly diagnosed patients, whereas partial responders and progressors had significantly lower diversity. Diversity was lower in patients who began nivolumab less than 1 year after ASCT, so these patients were left out of later analyses to avoid confounding by immune reconstitution. Baseline TCR diversity was reported to be lower in newly diagnosed patients than in healthy donors and to be lower still in relapsed/refractory patients. The study was limited to a single clinical trial cohort, and causes of repertoire differences, possibly disease activity or prior therapy, remained undefined.

Taken with the paper, the label for time point translates to: cycle 4 day 1 (C4D1), after five to seven weeks of nivolumab. Relapse after autologous stem cell transplantation had occurred in all trial patients, and cohorts A, B and C were distinguished by prior brentuximab vedotin exposure. A total of under 70 patients with relapsed/refractory classical Hodgkin lymphoma made up the trial cohort, and each patient's best overall response was complete response, partial response or progressive disease. In the multi-cohort phase II CheckMate 205 trial, trial patients received single-agent nivolumab. Best overall response was determined by an independent review committee according to the 2007 International Working Group response criteria. PBMCs from the trial were collected at three points: immediately before nivolumab initiation (C1D1), and during therapy at cycle 2 day 1 and cycle 4 day 1. Peripheral blood was collected in 8 mL Vacutainer Cell Preparation Tubes, from which PBMCs were isolated by centrifugation and then cryopreserved.

This clonotype was sampled from a human donor with classical Hodgkin lymphoma. In this chain, TRBV9 is recombined with TRBJ2-3; the D gene identity is not certain. This material consisted of peripheral blood mononuclear cells (PBMCs), taken before the fourth cycle of nivolumab. The nucleotide sequence is given as TGTGCCAGCAGCGAGACTAGCACAGATACGCAGTATTTT. It translates to CASSETSTDTQYF.